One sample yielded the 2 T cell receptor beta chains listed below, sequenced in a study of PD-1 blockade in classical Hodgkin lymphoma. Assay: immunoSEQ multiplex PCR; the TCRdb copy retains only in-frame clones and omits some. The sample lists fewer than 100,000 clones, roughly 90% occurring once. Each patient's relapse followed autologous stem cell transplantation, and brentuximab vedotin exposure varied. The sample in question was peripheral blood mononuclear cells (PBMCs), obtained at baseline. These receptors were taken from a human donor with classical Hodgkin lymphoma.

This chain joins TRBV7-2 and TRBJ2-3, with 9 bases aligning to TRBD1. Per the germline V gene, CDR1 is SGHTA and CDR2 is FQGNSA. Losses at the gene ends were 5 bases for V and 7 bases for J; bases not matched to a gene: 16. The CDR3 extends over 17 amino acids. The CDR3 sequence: CASSNKAGTGILNTQYF. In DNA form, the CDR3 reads TGTGCCAGCAGCAACAAAGCCGGGACAGGGATTTTAAATACGCAGTATTTT.

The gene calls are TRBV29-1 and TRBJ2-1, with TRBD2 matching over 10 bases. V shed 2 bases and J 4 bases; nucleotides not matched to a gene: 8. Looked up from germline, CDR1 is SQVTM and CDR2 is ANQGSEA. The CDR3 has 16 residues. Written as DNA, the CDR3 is TGCAGCGTTGAACCCGGACTAGCGGAGTTTTACAATGAGCAGTTCTTC. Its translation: CSVEPGLAEFYNEQFF.